This T cell receptor beta chain comes out of a study of cytomegalovirus exposure and HLA in healthy donors. Looking at the study overall: The roughly 130 validation repertoires used the same platform as the 666 first-cohort repertoires, a later analysis reported. Study-wide results and limits: Rare TCR sequences predominated, though certain public TCRs were found in many donors. There were around 160 TCR beta chains listed as cytomegalovirus-associated.

TCRdb keeps only in-frame clones here, not all; method: immunoSEQ multiplex PCR. The profile shows 50,000 to 65,000 clones, about 96% of them singletons. The donors were part of the validation cohort of 120 subjects. That cohort was separate from the first cohort, which comprised 666 subjects. Regarding this clone: Its antigen remains unknown.

The sequence came from a young woman in good health and CMV-seronegative. Sequenced input: PBMCs.

In DNA form, the CDR3 reads TGTGCCAGCAGCGGGGGGGGTGATCAGCCCCAGCATTTT. It is translated as CASSGGGDQPQHF. The genes are TRBV2 and TRBJ1-5; D is perhaps TRBD1 (5 bases). CDR3 length: 13 amino acids. CDR1 and CDR2 (germline): SNHLY, FYNNEI. Trimming shortened V by 6 bases and J by 5 bases, and 11 bases separated the two germline ends.